This passage covers 23 T cell receptor beta chains from one sample sequenced in a study of cytomegalovirus exposure and HLA in healthy donors. Use of 60 Vbeta and 13 Jbeta primers characterized the PCR. Method: immunoSEQ multiplex PCR; TCRdb's copy keeps in-frame clones and lacks some. Here the sample spans 100,000 to 150,000 clones, roughly four fifths being singletons. Sequenced: PBMCs. These receptors all stem from a woman in her 50s in good health and CMV-seropositive.

This sequence joins TRBV27 and TRBJ2-2; no clear D gene. The CDR3 is made up of 13 amino acids. Germline loops: CDR1 MNHEY, CDR2 SMNVEV (reference sequence). Trimming cost V 8 bases and J 0 bases, with 7 bases left between them. The CDR3 nucleotides read TGTGCCAGCTCAAACTCGAACACCGGGGAGCTGTTTTTT. Encoded protein: CASSNSNTGELFF.

The rearrangement joins TRBV6-5 to TRBJ2-2, with D possibly being TRBD2 (6 bases). The V gene's germline CDR1 is MNHEY and CDR2 SVGAGI. This CDR3 is 15 amino acids long. Trimming shortened V by 5 bases and J by 6 bases, and 16 bases separated the two germline ends. CDR3 residues: CASSAPRGISGELFF. In DNA form, the CDR3 reads TGTGCCAGCAGTGCCCCCCGGGGGATATCCGGGGAGCTGTTTTTT.

For this clone: Compared with germline, one end of the junction differs, possibly owing to a read error. The rearrangement links TRBV6-1 to TRBJ1-1; 10 bases are shared with TRBD1. The CDR3 totals 14 residues. The germline CDR1 and CDR2 sequences are MNHNS and SASEGT. CDR3: CTSSRQGARTEAFF. The CDR3 DNA sequence: TGTACCAGCAGTCGACAGGGGGCGAGGACTGAAGCTTTCTTT.

The chain has TRBV5-4 and TRBJ2-7; 8 bases agree with TRBD1. V lost 4 bases and J lost 12; bases outside the gene matches: 9. The CDR3 totals 12 residues. Germline V gives CDR1 SGHNT, CDR2 YYREEE (reference sequence). DNA for the CDR3: TGTGCCAGCAGCCCCGGGACAGGAGAAGTGTACTTC. It yields the protein CASSPGTGEVYF.

This chain joins TRBV6-5 and TRBJ1-1; 8 nucleotides agree with TRBD1. The J segment lost 4 bases and the V segment lost 7 bases, leaving 14 bases of the junction unmatched. Germline-derived CDR1 and CDR2 are MNHEY and SVGAGI. CDR3 length: 16 residues. CDR3 sequence (DNA): TGTGCCAGCATTTTCTCCGCTACAGGGGGGAGCACTGAAGCTTTCTTT. It yields the protein CASIFSATGGSTEAFF.

The chain is built from TRBV11-2 and TRBJ2-1; 11 bases fit TRBD1. Losses at the gene ends were 1 base for V and 9 bases for J; bases not matched to a gene: 5. This CDR3 is 15 amino acids long. Germline loops: CDR1 SGHAT, CDR2 FQNNGV. This CDR3 reads CASSLVGTGGFEQFF. For the CDR3, the DNA is TGTGCCAGCAGCTTAGTAGGGACAGGGGGTTTTGAGCAGTTCTTC.

This sequence joins TRBV5-1 and TRBJ1-2; 12 nucleotides line up with TRBD1. The CDR3 runs 14 residues. Germline lookup yields CDR1 SGHRS and CDR2 YFSETQ. With 2 bases clipped from V and 8 bases from J, the junction kept 4 bases outside the gene matches. The CDR3 DNA is TGCGCCAGCAGCTTACCGGGACAGGGGGCGGGCTACACCTTC. As protein: CASSLPGQGAGYTF.

This sequence joins TRBV9 and TRBJ2-2; the match to TRBD1 covers 9 bases. Germline CDR1 is SGDLS and CDR2 is YYNGEE. V trimming: 2 bases; J trimming: 6 bases; junction bases outside the gene matches: 11. The CDR3 runs to 17 residues. CDR3 in amino acids: CASSVSPTGGVSGELFF. CDR3 in DNA: TGTGCCAGCAGCGTTTCCCCCACAGGGGGCGTCTCCGGGGAGCTGTTTTTT.

This clone has just one count. The chain uses TRBV11-1 and TRBJ2-5, with D perhaps matching TRBD1 (6 bases). The V end was cut by 5 bases, the J end by 4 bases, with 20 bases between. In germline, CDR1 is SGHAT, CDR2 FQDESV (reference sequence). CDR3 length equals 16 residues. CDR3 region: CASSPADRSYGETQYF. The CDR3 DNA follows: TGTGCCAGCAGCCCTGCCGACAGGTCCTATGGAGAGACCCAGTACTTC.

Remarks on this clone: This same CDR3 is encoded by further DNA sequences in the sample. The chain uses TRBV5-1 and TRBJ2-7; TRBD1 aligns across 10 bases. Germline V CDR1 and CDR2: SGHRS, YFSETQ. This CDR3 has 15 residues. Trimming removed 4 bases from V and 3 bases from J; junction bases left unmatched: 7. Here the CDR3 reads CASSLAGTGVYEQYF. CDR3 nucleotide sequence: TGCGCCAGCAGCCTGGCCGGGACAGGGGTCTACGAGCAGTACTTC. Full variable domain (remainder filled in from reference TRBV5-1 and TRBJ2-7): KAGVTQTPRYLIKTRGQQVTLSCSPISGHRSVSWYQQTPGQGLQFLFEYFSETQRNKGNFPGRFSGRQFSNSRSEMNVSTLELGDSALYLCASSLAGTGVYEQYFGPGTRLTVT.

The genes are TRBV5-8 and TRBJ1-2, with 7 bases aligning to TRBD1. The CDR3 consists of 14 residues. After removal of 2 bases from V and 4 bases from J, the junction contained 5 bases not matched to a gene. Germline V gene data show CDR1 as SGHTS and CDR2 as YDEGEE. DNA for the CDR3: TGTGCCAGCAGCTTTCGCGGACAGGCCTATGGCTACACCTTC. This encodes CASSFRGQAYGYTF.

The rearrangement uses TRBV15 and TRBJ1-4, with D perhaps matching TRBD1 (6 bases). Trimming shortened V by 3 bases and J by 8 bases, and 13 bases separated the two germline ends. Germline CDR1 is LNHNV and CDR2 is YYDKDF (reference sequence). The CDR3 sequence is 14 residues long. The CDR3 region has the DNA TGTGCCACCAGCAGCGGACAGCAAAAAGAAAAACTGTTTTTT. It yields the protein CATSSGQQKEKLFF. Looking up the rest from reference TRBV15 and TRBJ1-4 gives the full variable domain: DAMVIQNPRYQVTQFGKPVTLSCSQTLNHNVMYWYQQKSSQAPKLLFHYYDKDFNNEADTPDNFQSRRPNTSFCFLDIRSPGLGDTAMYLCATSSGQQKEKLFFGSGTQLSVL.

V is TRBV29-1 and J is TRBJ2-1; D remains ambiguous. CDR1 and CDR2 from the germline V gene are SQVTM and ANQGSEA. The germline V and J ends were trimmed by 4 bases and 12 bases, with 7 bases remaining between them. The length of the CDR3 is 9 residues. The CDR3 region has the DNA TGCAGCGTTGGCGCAGGGCAGTTCTTC. It translates to CSVGAGQFF.

This clone has just a few counts. J is TRBJ1-1 and V is TRBV29-1, with 10 nucleotides matching TRBD1. The CDR3 length is 12 residues. V was pared by 4 bases and J by 5 bases, with 1 base of the junction left unmatched. Germline V gene lookup returns CDR1 SQVTM and CDR2 ANQGSEA. DNA of the CDR3: TGCAGCGTTGGGACAGGGGGGACTGAAGCTTTCTTT. The encoded protein is CSVGTGGTEAFF.

The J gene is TRBJ2-7, the V gene TRBV7-2, with TRBD2 as a possible D gene (6 bases). Germline CDR1 reads SGHTA; CDR2 reads FQGNSA. Trimming stripped 3 bases from V and 3 bases from J, with 15 bases between. This CDR3 region has 15 residues. Here the CDR3 DNA reads TGTGCCAGCAGCTTTGACTTGGGGGGTTTCTACGAGCAGTACTTC. Protein sequence: CASSFDLGGFYEQYF.

The chain employs TRBV5-1 and TRBJ2-7, with 8 bases identical to TRBD1. V shed 4 bases and J 2 bases; nucleotides not matched to a gene: 5. The length of the CDR3 is 14 residues. Germline-derived CDR1 and CDR2 are SGHRS and YFSETQ. The CDR3: CASSDRQGTYEQYF. The DNA of the CDR3 is TGCGCCAGCAGCGACCGACAGGGGACCTACGAGCAGTACTTC.

This clone was recorded once. Relative to the germline gene, one junction end is altered; a read error may explain this. The rearrangement links TRBV6-5 to TRBJ1-1; D may be TRBD1 (5 bases). The CDR3 contains 16 residues. The germline CDR1 and CDR2 sequences are MNHEY and SVGAGI. This CDR3 reads CARSYGSGGMNTEAFF. As DNA, the CDR3 is TGTGCCCGCAGTTATGGTTCGGGGGGGATGAACACTGAAGCTTTCTTT.

The rearrangement joins TRBV11-2 to TRBJ2-7; D call uncertain. Germline lookup yields CDR1 SGHAT and CDR2 FQNNGV. The CDR3 runs 13 residues. V was cut by 1 base and J by 4 bases, with 8 bases left in between. The CDR3 loop is CASSLGRNYEQYF. Written as DNA, the CDR3 is TGTGCCAGCAGCTTAGGCAGGAATTACGAGCAGTACTTC. The whole variable domain, remainder taken from reference TRBV11-2 and TRBJ2-7, is EAGVAQSPRYKIIEKRQSVAFWCNPISGHATLYWYQQILGQGPKLLIQFQNNGVVDDSQLPKDRFSAERLKGVDSTLKIQPAKLEDSAVYLCASSLGRNYEQYFGPGTRLTVT.

V gene TRBV11-2 combines with J gene TRBJ2-5; 13 nucleotides match TRBD2. The CDR3 sequence is 17 residues long. V shed 1 base and J 5 bases; nucleotides not matched to a gene: 7. Germline V lookup: CDR1 SGHAT, CDR2 FQNNGV. CDR3 protein: CASSLGGLAGSGETQYF. CDR3 nucleotide sequence: TGTGCCAGCAGCTTAGGGGGACTAGCGGGGAGCGGGGAGACCCAGTACTTC. Together with reference TRBV11-2 and TRBJ2-5, the CDR3 gives the full variable domain: EAGVAQSPRYKIIEKRQSVAFWCNPISGHATLYWYQQILGQGPKLLIQFQNNGVVDDSQLPKDRFSAERLKGVDSTLKIQPAKLEDSAVYLCASSLGGLAGSGETQYFGPGTRLLVL.

This chain uses TRBV29-1 with TRBJ2-5; 8 bases are shared with TRBD1. Per germline, CDR1 SQVTM and CDR2 ANQGSEA. Trimming cost V 6 bases and J 3 bases; bases outside gene matches: 3. This CDR3 spans 12 amino acids. CDR3 sequence: CSVRTGKETQYF. In nucleotides, the CDR3 is TGCAGCGTGCGGACAGGGAAAGAGACCCAGTACTTC.

The chain is built from TRBV4-2 and TRBJ2-5; 7 nucleotides align to TRBD1. The closer fit of TRBJ2-7 to the DNA end suggests the J call may be wrong. The germline CDR1 and CDR2 sequences are LGHNA and YNFKEQ. This CDR3 contains 14 residues. CDR3: CASSRDRHSYEQYF. CDR3 nucleotides: TGTGCCAGCAGCAGGGACAGACACTCCTACGAGCAGTACTTC.

This clone was counted a single time. J is TRBJ1-1 and V is TRBV5-6; D gene ambiguous. In germline, CDR1 is SGHDT, CDR2 YYEEEE. This CDR3 contains 17 residues. The V gene lost 4 bases and the J gene lost 7 bases, with 26 bases spanning the gap. CDR3 coding DNA: TGTGCCAGCAGCCGGGATTGGGAGGTCTCCCGTTCCTGTGAAGCTTTCTTT. Translating it yields CASSRDWEVSRSCEAFF.

The genes are TRBV7-6 and TRBJ1-1, with TRBD1 matching over 8 bases. Germline assignment: CDR1 SGHVS and CDR2 FNYEAQ. This CDR3 has 14 amino acids. V lost 4 bases, J lost 10 bases, and 11 bases stayed unmatched. CDR3: CASSSGTGTGGAFF. For the CDR3, the DNA is TGTGCCAGCAGCTCCGGGACGGGGACAGGTGGAGCTTTCTTT. Filled out from reference TRBV7-6 and TRBJ1-1, the complete variable domain reads GAGVSQSPRYKVTKRGQDVALRCDPISGHVSLYWYRQALGQGPEFLTYFNYEAQQDKSGLPNDRFSAERPEGSISTLTIQRTEQRDSAMYRCASSSGTGTGGAFFGQGTRLTVV.